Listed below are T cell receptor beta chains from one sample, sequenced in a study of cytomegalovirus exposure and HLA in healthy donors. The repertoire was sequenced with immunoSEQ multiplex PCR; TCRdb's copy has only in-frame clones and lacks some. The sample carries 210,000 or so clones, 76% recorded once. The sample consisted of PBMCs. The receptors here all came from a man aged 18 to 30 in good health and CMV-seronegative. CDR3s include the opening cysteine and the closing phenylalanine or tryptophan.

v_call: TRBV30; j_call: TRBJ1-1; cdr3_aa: CAWTHQGNTEAFF
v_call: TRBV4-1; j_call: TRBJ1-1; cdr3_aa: CASSPLRGGAFF
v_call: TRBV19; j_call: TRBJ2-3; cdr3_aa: CATGWDSYTQYF
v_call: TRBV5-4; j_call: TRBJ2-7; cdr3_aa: CASSPGVAPPLEQYF
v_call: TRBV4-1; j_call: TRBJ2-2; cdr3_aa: CASSQGPGTEGTYTGELFF
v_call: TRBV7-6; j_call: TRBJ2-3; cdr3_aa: CASSLGGSNADTQYF
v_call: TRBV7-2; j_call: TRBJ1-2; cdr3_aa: CASSLVTGVSNYGYTF
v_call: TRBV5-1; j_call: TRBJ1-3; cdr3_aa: CASSLEDSLYSGNTIYF
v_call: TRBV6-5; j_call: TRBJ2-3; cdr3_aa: CASSPGQGAYTQYF
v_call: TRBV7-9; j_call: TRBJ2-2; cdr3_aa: CASSLVSGSNAGELFF
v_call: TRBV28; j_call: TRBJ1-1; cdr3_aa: CVTVLPYTEAFF
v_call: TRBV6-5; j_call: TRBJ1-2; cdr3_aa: CASSYDGQAHYGYTF
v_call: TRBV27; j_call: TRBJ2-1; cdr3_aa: CASSPGLAEYNEQFF
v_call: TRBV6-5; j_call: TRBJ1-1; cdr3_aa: CASSYLPGNTEAFF
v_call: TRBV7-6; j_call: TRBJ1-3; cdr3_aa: CASSYEGFAGNTIYF
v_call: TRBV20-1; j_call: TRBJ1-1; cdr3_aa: CRASMNTEAFF
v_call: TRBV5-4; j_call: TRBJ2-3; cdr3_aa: CASSFQLRIQTKGTDTQYF
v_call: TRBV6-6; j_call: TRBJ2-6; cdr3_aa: CASSSLTGVGANVLTF
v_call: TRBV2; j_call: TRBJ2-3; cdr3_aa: CASRIPGHNPTDTQYF
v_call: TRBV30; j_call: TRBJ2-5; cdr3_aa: CAWSVGLSRGQETQYF
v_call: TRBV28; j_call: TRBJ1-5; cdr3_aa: CASSLSQGTGNQPQHF
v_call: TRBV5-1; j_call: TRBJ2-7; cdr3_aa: CTSSWTETYEQYF
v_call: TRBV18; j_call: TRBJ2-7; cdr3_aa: CASSPPIGTGGYEQYF
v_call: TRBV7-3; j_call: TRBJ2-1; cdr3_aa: CASSLSAAYNEQFF
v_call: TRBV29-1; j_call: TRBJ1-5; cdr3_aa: CSVQLTGNQPQHF
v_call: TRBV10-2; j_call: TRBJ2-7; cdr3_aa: CASRLPTRSSYEQYF
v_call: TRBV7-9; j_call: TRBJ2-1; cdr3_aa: CASSSWRDSNEQFF
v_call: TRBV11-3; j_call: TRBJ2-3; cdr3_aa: CASSLSGRRTDTQYF
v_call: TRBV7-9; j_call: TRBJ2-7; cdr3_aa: CASSFAPGAPYEQYF
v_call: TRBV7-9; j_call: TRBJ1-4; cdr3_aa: CSSSLGDRDNEKLFF
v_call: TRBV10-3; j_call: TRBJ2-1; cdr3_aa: CAISATGGRESYNEQFF